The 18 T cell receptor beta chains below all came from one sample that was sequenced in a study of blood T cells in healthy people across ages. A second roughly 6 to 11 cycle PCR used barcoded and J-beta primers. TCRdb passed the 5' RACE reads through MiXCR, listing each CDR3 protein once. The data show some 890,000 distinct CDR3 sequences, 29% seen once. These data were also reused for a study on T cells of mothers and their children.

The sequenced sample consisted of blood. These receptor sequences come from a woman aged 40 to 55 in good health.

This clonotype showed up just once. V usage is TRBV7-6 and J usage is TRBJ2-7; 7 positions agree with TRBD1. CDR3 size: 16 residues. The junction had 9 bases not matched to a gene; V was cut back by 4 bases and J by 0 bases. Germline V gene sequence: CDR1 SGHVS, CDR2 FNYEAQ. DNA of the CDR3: TGTGCCAGCAGCTCCGTCGGACAGGCCCTCTCCTACGAGCAGTACTTC. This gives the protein CASSSVGQALSYEQYF.

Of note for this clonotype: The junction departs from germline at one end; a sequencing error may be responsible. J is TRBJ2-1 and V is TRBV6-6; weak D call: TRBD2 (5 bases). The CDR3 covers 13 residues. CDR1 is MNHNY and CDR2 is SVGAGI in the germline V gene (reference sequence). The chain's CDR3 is CVSSPTNGDEQFF. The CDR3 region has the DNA TGTGTCAGCAGTCCCACAAACGGGGATGAGCAGTTCTTC.

CDR3 DNA: TGTGCCAGCAGTCAAGGGCCCGGGACAGGGGGTATCACTGAAGCTTTCTTT. Protein sequence: CASSQGPGTGGITEAFF. V is TRBV6-1 and J is TRBJ1-1, with TRBD1 identical over 11 bases. The length of the CDR3 is 17 residues. Germline CDR1 and CDR2: MNHNS and SASEGT. V trimming: 5 bases; J trimming: 4 bases; junction bases outside the gene matches: 12.

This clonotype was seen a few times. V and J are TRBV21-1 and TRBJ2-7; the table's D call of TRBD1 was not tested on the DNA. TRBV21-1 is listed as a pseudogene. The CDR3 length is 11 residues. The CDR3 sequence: CAEGGECEQYF. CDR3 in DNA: TGTGCCGAAGGGGGGGAGTGCGAGCAGTACTTC.

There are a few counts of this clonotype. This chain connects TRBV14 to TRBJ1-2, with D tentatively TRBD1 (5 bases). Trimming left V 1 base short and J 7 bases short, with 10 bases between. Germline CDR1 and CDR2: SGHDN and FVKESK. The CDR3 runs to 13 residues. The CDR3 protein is CASSQVRRAGYTF. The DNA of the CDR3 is TGTGCCAGCAGCCAAGTTCGCAGGGCTGGCTACACCTTC.

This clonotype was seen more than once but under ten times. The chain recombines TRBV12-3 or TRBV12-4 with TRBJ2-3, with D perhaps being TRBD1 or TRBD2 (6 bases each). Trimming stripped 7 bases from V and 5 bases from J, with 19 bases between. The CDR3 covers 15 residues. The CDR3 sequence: CASTLLGGEKDTQYF. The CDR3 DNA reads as TGTGCCAGCACCCTCCTGGGGGGCGAAAAAGATACGCAGTATTTT.

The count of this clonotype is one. The CDR3 DNA follows: TGCGCCAGCAGAAGGGGTTCGGACAGGGTACTCCCTCGGGAGGGCACTGAAGCTTTCTTT. This gives the protein CASRRGSDRVLPREGTEAFF. This chain uses TRBV5-1 with TRBJ1-1; 8 bases fit TRBD1. The CDR3 totals 20 residues. The trim removed 5 bases at V and 4 bases at J, leaving 25 bases unmatched. From germline, CDR1 is SGHRS and CDR2 YFSETQ.

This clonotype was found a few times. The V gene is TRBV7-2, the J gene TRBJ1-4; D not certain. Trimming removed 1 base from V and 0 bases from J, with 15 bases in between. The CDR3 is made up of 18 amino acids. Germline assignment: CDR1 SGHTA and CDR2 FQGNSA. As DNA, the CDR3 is TGTGCCAGCAGCTTAGTGGAACCGCACGCAGCAACTAATGAAAAACTGTTTTTT. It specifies CASSLVEPHAATNEKLFF.

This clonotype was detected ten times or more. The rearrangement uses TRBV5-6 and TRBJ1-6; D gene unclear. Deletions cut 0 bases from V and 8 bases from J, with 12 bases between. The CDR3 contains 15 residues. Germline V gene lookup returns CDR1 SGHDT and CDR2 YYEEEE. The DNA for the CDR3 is TGTGCCAGCAGCTTGGGAGCGGACGAATATTCACCCCTCCACTTT. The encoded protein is CASSLGADEYSPLHF.

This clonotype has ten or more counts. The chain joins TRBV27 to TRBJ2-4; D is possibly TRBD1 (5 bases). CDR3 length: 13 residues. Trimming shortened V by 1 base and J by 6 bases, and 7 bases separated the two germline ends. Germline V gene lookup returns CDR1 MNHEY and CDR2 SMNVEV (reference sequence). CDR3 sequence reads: CASSLYRGNIQYF. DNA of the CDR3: TGTGCCAGCAGTTTATATAGGGGAAACATTCAGTACTTC.

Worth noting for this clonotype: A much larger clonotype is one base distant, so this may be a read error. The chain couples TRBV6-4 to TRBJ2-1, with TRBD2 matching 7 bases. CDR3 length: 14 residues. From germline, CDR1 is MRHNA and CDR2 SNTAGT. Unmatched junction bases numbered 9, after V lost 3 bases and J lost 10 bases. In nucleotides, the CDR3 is TGTGCCAGCAGTGAGGGACTAAGGACCTACGAGCAGTTCTTC. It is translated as CASSEGLRTYEQFF.

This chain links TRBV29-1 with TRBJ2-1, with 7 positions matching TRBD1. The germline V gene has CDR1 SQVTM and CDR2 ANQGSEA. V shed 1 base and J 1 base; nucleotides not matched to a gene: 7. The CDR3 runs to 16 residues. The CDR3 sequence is CSVEGPGQKSYNEQFF. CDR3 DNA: TGCAGCGTTGAAGGCCCGGGACAGAAATCCTACAATGAGCAGTTCTTC.

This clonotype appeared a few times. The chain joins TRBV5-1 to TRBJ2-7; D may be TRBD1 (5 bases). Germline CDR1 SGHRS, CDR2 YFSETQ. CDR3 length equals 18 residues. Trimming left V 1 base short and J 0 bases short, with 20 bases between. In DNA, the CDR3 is TGCGCCAGCAGCTTGACAATGGGCCGGGCAGGGTACTCCTACGAGCAGTACTTC. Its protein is CASSLTMGRAGYSYEQYF.

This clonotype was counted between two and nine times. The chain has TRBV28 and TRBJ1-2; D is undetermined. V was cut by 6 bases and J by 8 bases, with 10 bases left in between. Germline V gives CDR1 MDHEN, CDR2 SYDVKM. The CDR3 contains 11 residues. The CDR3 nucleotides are TGTGCCAGCAGGCGGGCGCGCGGCTACACCTTC. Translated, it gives CASRRARGYTF.

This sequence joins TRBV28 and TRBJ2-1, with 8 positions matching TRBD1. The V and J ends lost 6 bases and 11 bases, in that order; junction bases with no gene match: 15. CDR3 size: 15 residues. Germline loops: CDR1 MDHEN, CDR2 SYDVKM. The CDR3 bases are TGTGCCAGCAGGACCAGTCGGCAGGGGGCATCGAAGCAGTTCTTC. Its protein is CASRTSRQGASKQFF. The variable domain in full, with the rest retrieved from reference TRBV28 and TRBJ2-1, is DVKVTQSSRYLVKRTGEKVFLECVQDMDHENMFWYRQDPGLGLRLIYFSYDVKMKEKGDIPEGYSVSREKKERFSLILESASTNQTSMYLCASRTSRQGASKQFFGPGTRLTVL.

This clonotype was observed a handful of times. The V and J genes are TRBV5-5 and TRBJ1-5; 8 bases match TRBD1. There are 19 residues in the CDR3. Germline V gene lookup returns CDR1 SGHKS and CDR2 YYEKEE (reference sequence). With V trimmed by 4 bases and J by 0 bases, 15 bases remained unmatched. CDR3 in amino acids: CASSPVLGGQVHSNQPQHF. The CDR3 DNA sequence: TGTGCCAGCAGCCCAGTTCTGGGGGGACAGGTTCATAGCAATCAGCCCCAGCATTTT.

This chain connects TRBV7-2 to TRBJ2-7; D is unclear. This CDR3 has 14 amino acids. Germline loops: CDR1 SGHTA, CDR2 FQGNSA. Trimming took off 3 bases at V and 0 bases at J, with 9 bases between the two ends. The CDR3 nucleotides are TGTGCCAGCAGCTTTCCACAGAGCTCCTACGAGCAGTACTTC. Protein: CASSFPQSSYEQYF.

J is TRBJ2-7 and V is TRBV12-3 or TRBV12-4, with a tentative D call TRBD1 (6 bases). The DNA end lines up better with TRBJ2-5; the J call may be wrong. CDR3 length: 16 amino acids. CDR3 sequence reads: CASSIFRVRGGETQYF. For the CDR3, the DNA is TGTGCCAGCAGCATATTCCGGGTCAGGGGTGGAGAGACCCAGTACTTC.